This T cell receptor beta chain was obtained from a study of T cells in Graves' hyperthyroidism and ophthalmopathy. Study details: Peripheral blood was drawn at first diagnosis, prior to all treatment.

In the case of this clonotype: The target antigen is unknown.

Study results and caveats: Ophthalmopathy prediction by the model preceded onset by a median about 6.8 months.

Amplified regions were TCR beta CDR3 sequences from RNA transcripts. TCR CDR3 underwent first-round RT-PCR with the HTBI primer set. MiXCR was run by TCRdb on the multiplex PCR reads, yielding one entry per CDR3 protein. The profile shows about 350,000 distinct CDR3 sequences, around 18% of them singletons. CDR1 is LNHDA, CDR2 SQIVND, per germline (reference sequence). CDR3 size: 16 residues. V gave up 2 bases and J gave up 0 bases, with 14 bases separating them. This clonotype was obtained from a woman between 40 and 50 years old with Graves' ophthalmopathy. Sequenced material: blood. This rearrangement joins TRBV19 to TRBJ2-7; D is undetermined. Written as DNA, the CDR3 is TGTGCCAGTAGTATAAAAGGCCGGGCCCTCTCCTACGAGCAGTACTTC. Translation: CASSIKGRALSYEQYF.